What follows are 23 T cell receptor beta chains derived from one specimen sequenced in a study of blood T cell repertoires in COVID-19. The assay was immunoSEQ multiplex PCR, and TCRdb's table has in-frame clones only and misses some. The sample consists of about 110,000 clones, more than 80% of them appearing once. The specimen was peripheral blood. The receptor source for this set is a man in his forties with active or convalescent COVID-19.

The V call is TRBV28, the J call TRBJ1-2; 9 nucleotides agree with TRBD1. V trimming: 5 bases; J trimming: 6 bases; junction bases outside the gene matches: 7. Germline CDR1 reads MDHEN; CDR2 reads SYDVKM. There are 14 residues in the CDR3. CDR3 nucleotide sequence: TGTGCCAGCAGTCCGAACAGGGGGCTCCATGGCTACACCTTC. Amino acid sequence: CASSPNRGLHGYTF.

This sequence joins TRBV3-1 (or the pseudogene TRBV3-2) and TRBJ2-3, with 16 positions matching TRBD2. Germline CDR1 reads LGHDT; CDR2 reads YNNKEL (reference sequence). J lost 6 bases, V lost 0 bases, and 12 bases had no gene match. CDR3 length: 20 residues. The CDR3 reads CASSQDQRGTSGRAWDTQYF. As DNA, the CDR3 is TGTGCCAGCAGCCAAGACCAACGTGGGACTAGCGGGAGGGCATGGGATACGCAGTATTTT.

The CDR3 DNA sequence: TGCGCCAGCAGGCCAGGGGAAGAGACCCAGTACTTC. Encoded protein: CASRPGEETQYF. The rearrangement uses TRBV5-1 and TRBJ2-5, with D possibly TRBD1 on 6 matching bases. Trimming removed 5 bases at V and 3 bases at J, with 8 bases between. Germline loops: CDR1 SGHRS, CDR2 YFSETQ. The CDR3 loop spans 12 amino acids.

This chain connects TRBV7-2 to TRBJ2-5, with 7 bases lining up with TRBD1. This CDR3 spans 15 amino acids. The V gene's germline CDR1 is SGHTA and CDR2 FQGNSA. V gave up 5 bases and J gave up 5 bases; unmatched junction bases: 11. This CDR3 is CASSRRDSWGETQYF. The CDR3 bases are TGTGCCAGCAGCAGACGGGACAGTTGGGGGGAGACCCAGTACTTC.

The chain links TRBV29-1 to TRBJ2-2, with 7 bases that match TRBD2. The CDR3 extends over 12 amino acids. Losses at the gene ends were 3 bases for V and 5 bases for J; bases not matched to a gene: 0. Germline V gene sequence: CDR1 SQVTM, CDR2 ANQGSEA. In DNA, the CDR3 is TGCAGCGTTGACGGGGGGACCGGGGAGCTGTTTTTT. It translates to CSVDGGTGELFF.

V and J are TRBV28 and TRBJ1-1, with D uncertain. This CDR3 is 12 amino acids long. Germline V lookup: CDR1 MDHEN, CDR2 SYDVKM. V was shortened by 8 bases and J by 2 bases, with 9 bases between the two germline ends. The CDR3 is CASYSLNTEAFF. CDR3 nucleotide sequence: TGTGCCAGCTATAGCCTTAACACTGAAGCTTTCTTT.

The genes are TRBV2 and TRBJ2-3; TRBD2 might be the D (5 bases). Germline values: CDR1 SNHLY, CDR2 FYNNEI. This CDR3 has 12 residues. Trimming took off 7 bases at V and 5 bases at J, with 10 bases between the two ends. The CDR3 reads CASNRERDTQYF. The CDR3 coding sequence is TGTGCCAGCAATAGGGAGCGAGATACGCAGTATTTT.

The rearrangement uses TRBV27 and TRBJ2-5; weak D call: TRBD1 (6 bases). The CDR3 is made up of 14 amino acids. Germline values: CDR1 MNHEY, CDR2 SMNVEV (reference sequence). V lost 6 bases and J lost 6, with 17 bases in between. The CDR3 nucleotides are TGTGCCAGCAGCTCAGGGGTAGGATTGAAGACCCAGTACTTC. Its protein is CASSSGVGLKTQYF.

The chain combines TRBV12-3 or TRBV12-4 with TRBJ2-7; D uncertain. There are 11 residues in the CDR3. V shed 6 bases and J shed 4 bases, with 7 bases lying between them. CDR3 protein: CASRGSYEQYF. The CDR3 nucleotides are TGTGCCAGCAGGGGCTCTTACGAGCAGTACTTC.

V and J are TRBV30 and TRBJ1-1; 11 nucleotides line up with TRBD1. The CDR3 has 14 amino acids. V trimming: 5 bases; J trimming: 10 bases; junction bases outside the gene matches: 12. Per germline, CDR1 GTSNPN and CDR2 SVGIG (reference sequence). The CDR3 protein is CAWGRTGGAGVAFF. CDR3 nucleotides: TGTGCCTGGGGCAGGACAGGGGGCGCCGGGGTAGCTTTCTTT.

This sequence joins TRBV6-5 and TRBJ1-4; D is possibly TRBD1 (5 bases). The CDR3 covers 14 residues. Trimming pared 6 bases from V and 0 bases from J, leaving 8 bases between. CDR1 is MNHEY and CDR2 is SVGAGI in the germline V gene. The CDR3, as DNA: TGTGCCAGCAGACCGACAGCAACTAATGAAAAACTGTTTTTT. Amino acid sequence: CASRPTATNEKLFF.

The V gene is TRBV3-1 (or the pseudogene TRBV3-2), the J gene TRBJ2-5, with 10 bases fitting TRBD2. CDR1 is LGHDT and CDR2 is YNNKEL in the germline V gene (reference sequence). Germline trimming cut 2 bases from V and 5 bases from J; bases unmatched to any gene: 8. This CDR3 has 16 amino acids. CDR3 region: CASSQQGLAKTETQYF. CDR3 sequence (DNA): TGTGCCAGCAGCCAACAGGGACTAGCGAAAACGGAGACCCAGTACTTC.

For the CDR3, the DNA is TGTGCCAGCAGTGAAGAACTACCCTACAATGAGCAGTTCTTC. Residues: CASSEELPYNEQFF. The rearrangement joins TRBV25-1 to TRBJ2-1; D ambiguous. CDR1 is MGHDK and CDR2 is SYGVNS in the germline V gene. The CDR3 loop spans 14 amino acids. Trimming removed 2 bases at V and 2 bases at J, with 7 bases between.

This sequence joins TRBV28 and TRBJ1-1, with D uncertain. This CDR3 has 13 residues. V was shortened by 2 bases and J by 4 bases, with 8 bases between the two germline ends. The V gene's germline CDR1 is MDHEN and CDR2 SYDVKM. The CDR3 sequence is CASSLPWSTEAFF. CDR3 sequence (DNA): TGTGCCAGCAGTTTACCTTGGAGCACTGAAGCTTTCTTT. The full variable domain, in which reference TRBV28 and TRBJ1-1 provide the parts outside the CDR3, is DVKVTQSSRYLVKRTGEKVFLECVQDMDHENMFWYRQDPGLGLRLIYFSYDVKMKEKGDIPEGYSVSREKKERFSLILESASTNQTSMYLCASSLPWSTEAFFGQGTRLTVV.

This rearrangement joins TRBV28 to TRBJ2-1; 10 bases are a match to TRBD2. The CDR3 extends over 20 amino acids. V dropped 4 bases and J dropped 0; count of bases not matched to a gene: 15. Germline V gene data show CDR1 as MDHEN and CDR2 as SYDVKM. This CDR3 is CASSSNVRTSGRSSYNEQFF. As DNA, the CDR3 is TGTGCCAGCAGTTCCAACGTCAGGACTAGCGGCCGAAGCTCCTACAATGAGCAGTTCTTC. The entire variable domain, with the rest obtained from reference TRBV28 and TRBJ2-1, is as follows: DVKVTQSSRYLVKRTGEKVFLECVQDMDHENMFWYRQDPGLGLRLIYFSYDVKMKEKGDIPEGYSVSREKKERFSLILESASTNQTSMYLCASSSNVRTSGRSSYNEQFFGPGTRLTVL.

This clone was counted a single time. This chain joins TRBV5-6 and TRBJ1-2; TRBD1 matches at 7 bases. Germline-derived CDR1 and CDR2 are SGHDT and YYEEEE. The CDR3 length is 17 residues. The V segment lost 4 bases and the J segment 5 bases; nucleotides outside the gene matches: 17. The CDR3 region is CASSMEIDRDYLYGYTF. Here the CDR3 DNA reads TGTGCCAGCAGCATGGAAATAGACAGGGATTATCTATATGGCTACACCTTC.

This clone was picked up one time. The rearrangement uses TRBV7-8 and TRBJ2-1, with unresolved D. Trimming removed 5 bases at V and 0 bases at J, with 17 bases between. The CDR3 is 17 amino acids. Germline V gene sequence: CDR1 SGHVS, CDR2 FQNEAQ. The CDR3 coding sequence is TGTGCCAGCAGCCCCCCCCCAGCGCCCAGCTCCTACAATGAGCAGTTCTTC. This translates into CASSPPPAPSSYNEQFF.

This chain joins TRBV11-3 and TRBJ2-1; TRBD2 matches at 8 bases. The CDR3 contains 15 residues. The J segment lost 4 bases and the V segment lost 5 bases, leaving 7 bases of the junction unmatched. Germline V gives CDR1 SGHNT, CDR2 YENEEA. CDR3 in amino acids: CASSGTSNVYNEQFF. The CDR3 DNA is TGTGCCAGCAGCGGGACTAGTAACGTGTACAATGAGCAGTTCTTC.

This chain connects TRBV5-1 to TRBJ2-3, with 7 nucleotides matching TRBD2. Germline loops: CDR1 SGHRS, CDR2 YFSETQ. The CDR3 contains 15 residues. After removal of 0 bases from V and 4 bases from J, the junction contained 5 bases not matched to a gene. DNA for the CDR3: TGCGCCAGCAGCTTGGGGGCGGGAGCTCCAGATACGCAGTATTTT. Its translation: CASSLGAGAPDTQYF.

The V and J genes are TRBV27 and TRBJ1-4; tentatively, D is TRBD1 (6 bases). The CDR3 totals 15 residues. CDR1 and CDR2 from the germline V gene are MNHEY and SMNVEV (reference sequence). V was pared by 6 bases and J by 3 bases, with 14 bases between. Here the CDR3 DNA reads TGTGCCAGCAGCAAGCAACAGGGTTCTAATGAAAAACTGTTTTTT. It specifies CASSKQQGSNEKLFF.

This clone has more than one count but fewer than ten. The chain carries TRBV5-4 and TRBJ2-7; TRBD1 matches 7 bases. Germline CDR1 and CDR2: SGHNT and YYREEE (reference sequence). This CDR3 spans 16 amino acids. V dropped 4 bases and J dropped 0; count of bases not matched to a gene: 10. Here the CDR3 reads CASSPGGGQSSYEQYF. The CDR3 DNA sequence: TGTGCCAGCAGCCCCGGTGGGGGACAGAGCTCCTACGAGCAGTACTTC.

The rearrangement links TRBV5-1 to TRBJ1-3; 8 nucleotides agree with TRBD1. This CDR3 has 17 residues. Per the germline V gene, CDR1 is SGHRS and CDR2 is YFSETQ. V gave up 0 bases and J gave up 0 bases; unmatched junction bases: 5. The DNA for the CDR3 is TGCGCCAGCAGCTTGGGCGCAGGGGGCGGCTCTGGAAACACCATATATTTT. Protein sequence: CASSLGAGGGSGNTIYF.

The chain employs TRBV24-1 and TRBJ2-5, with 7 bases matching TRBD1. The CDR3 covers 18 residues. The junction had 18 bases not matched to a gene; V was cut back by 4 bases and J by 5 bases. Germline CDR1 and CDR2: KGHDR and SFDVKD. The CDR3 is CATSDPRGAPTGLETQYF. CDR3 DNA sequence: TGTGCCACCAGTGACCCGAGAGGCGCTCCGACAGGGTTGGAGACCCAGTACTTC.